These 32 T cell receptor beta chains originate from one sample sequenced in a study of OX40 agonist ivuxolimab in advanced cancers. Sequenced by immunoSEQ multiplex PCR; TCRdb stores in-frame clones only, minus some. Among 130,000 or so clones, about 92% were seen once, and the ten largest hold 1%. Sequencing used CD4+ or CD8+ T cells sorted from blood, obtained in a trial of the OX40 agonist ivuxolimab. Receptors originate from an adult with an advanced solid tumor such as melanoma, head and neck, liver or kidney cancer.

The V call is TRBV6-5, the J call TRBJ1-1; D might be TRBD1 (5 bases). From germline, CDR1 is MNHEY and CDR2 SVGAGI. V was cut by 11 bases and J by 7 bases, with 20 bases left in between. The CDR3 is 13 residues long. The CDR3 here is CAHNPRQGIEAFF. CDR3 DNA sequence: TGTGCCCACAACCCACGGCAGGGCATTGAAGCTTTCTTT.

V and J are TRBV4-1 and TRBJ1-4; TRBD1 matches 10 bases. The ends lost 8 bases at V and 7 bases at J; junction bases unmatched: 4. There are 13 residues in the CDR3. The V gene's germline CDR1 is MGHRA and CDR2 YSYEKL. In nucleotides, the CDR3 is TGCGCCAGCCGGGACAGGGGCGGTGAAAAACTGTTTTTT. This translates into CASRDRGGEKLFF.

With regard to this clone: At one of its ends the junction is not consistent with the germline gene, which may arise from a read error. This chain connects TRBV28 to TRBJ1-2, with TRBD1 matching over 7 bases. The CDR3 runs 13 residues. Looked up from germline, CDR1 is MDHEN and CDR2 is SYDVKM. CDR3 loop: CAVYRSGQALSYF. The CDR3, as DNA: TGTGCCGTATACCGCTCTGGACAGGCTCTATCTTATTTT.

This clone was picked up one time. The V call is TRBV4-1, the J call TRBJ2-5; a weak D match, TRBD1 (6 bases). The CDR3 spans 15 residues. Germline V gene sequence: CDR1 MGHRA, CDR2 YSYEKL. Trimming removed 4 bases at V and 6 bases at J, with 18 bases between. For the CDR3, the DNA is TGCGCCAGCAGCCCTTCCGGGACACCCCCCAAGACCCAGTACTTC. It specifies CASSPSGTPPKTQYF.

This chain joins TRBV18 and TRBJ2-7; 8 bases map to TRBD2. V lost 2 bases to trimming and J lost 0 bases; unmatched junction nucleotides: 12. The CDR3 length is 18 residues. Germline-derived CDR1 and CDR2 are KGHSH and LQKENI. The DNA for the CDR3 is TGTGCCAGCTCACCAGGACTAGCCTGGGTCTTAGGCTCCTACGAGCAGTACTTC. Encoded protein: CASSPGLAWVLGSYEQYF.

The J gene is TRBJ1-5, the V gene TRBV5-1; D unresolved. Germline loops: CDR1 SGHRS, CDR2 YFSETQ. Trimming removed 0 bases at V and 7 bases at J, with 14 bases between. The CDR3 spans 15 residues. The CDR3: CASSLGPSRKQPQHF. As DNA, the CDR3 is TGCGCCAGCAGCTTGGGGCCATCTCGGAAACAGCCCCAGCATTTT.

The gene calls are TRBV4-1 and TRBJ2-1; D ambiguous. V was pared by 1 base and J by 6 bases, with 16 bases between. Germline V gives CDR1 MGHRA, CDR2 YSYEKL. The CDR3 runs to 16 residues. CDR3 sequence (DNA): TGCGCCAGCAGCCAAGGCGAACGGCTGGAGTCCAATGAGCAGTTCTTC. Protein product: CASSQGERLESNEQFF.

The rearrangement links TRBV5-1 to TRBJ2-7; TRBD2 matches 12 bases. With 1 base clipped from V and 3 bases from J, the junction kept 11 bases outside the gene matches. Germline V gene sequence: CDR1 SGHRS, CDR2 YFSETQ. CDR3 length equals 18 residues. The CDR3 is CASSLIPSSGGAVYEQYF. The CDR3 DNA sequence: TGCGCCAGCAGCTTGATCCCCTCTAGCGGGGGGGCGGTCTACGAGCAGTACTTC.

This chain connects TRBV6-5 to TRBJ2-1; D remains unclear. Trimming took 5 bases from V and 15 from J, leaving 20 bases between them. The length of the CDR3 is 13 residues. The germline gives CDR1 MNHEY, CDR2 SVGAGI. In nucleotides, the CDR3 is TGTGCCAGCAGTACATCTTATGGGTCGGCGCCGTTCTTC. This codes for CASSTSYGSAPFF.

This chain links TRBV19 with TRBJ1-1; 9 positions agree with TRBD1. Per germline, CDR1 LNHDA and CDR2 SQIVND (reference sequence). The CDR3 has 14 residues. J lost 5 bases, V lost 9 bases, and 10 bases had no gene match. Here the CDR3 DNA reads TGTGCCAGCACTTGGCGGGACAGGGTTACTGAAGCTTTCTTT. It yields the protein CASTWRDRVTEAFF.

The chain joins TRBV7-3 to TRBJ2-5; D gene ambiguous. With 1 base removed from V and 5 bases from J, the gap between germline ends came to 11 bases. Per the germline V gene, CDR1 is SGHTA and CDR2 is FQGTGA. This CDR3 comprises 14 residues. The CDR3 nucleotides are TGTGCCAGCAGCTTAAAGGTCGACGAGGAGACCCAGTACTTC. It specifies CASSLKVDEETQYF.

The chain recombines TRBV5-1 with TRBJ2-1; D may match TRBD1 or TRBD2 (5 bases each). This CDR3 is built from 15 residues. V was clipped by 5 bases and J by 6 bases, with 18 bases between them. Germline V gene data show CDR1 as SGHRS and CDR2 as YFSETQ. The CDR3 nucleotides read TGCGCCAGCAGGGGGACGCTCCTTGGGGGCAATGAGCAGTTCTTC. It specifies CASRGTLLGGNEQFF.

The chain links TRBV29-1 to TRBJ2-1, with D possibly being TRBD1 (6 bases). Germline assignment: CDR1 SQVTM and CDR2 ANQGSEA. Trimming took off 7 bases at V and 7 bases at J, with 17 bases between the two ends. The CDR3 runs 13 residues. CDR3 sequence (DNA): TGCAGCGCCGGTGGGGGCAGCGAGAATGAGCAGTTCTTC. It specifies CSAGGGSENEQFF.

This sequence joins TRBV7-9 and TRBJ1-1; D ambiguous. Trimming stripped 5 bases from V and 3 bases from J, with 7 bases between. CDR3 length equals 12 residues. Germline V CDR1 and CDR2: SEHNR, FQNEAQ (reference sequence). CDR3 DNA sequence: TGTGCCAGCAGCCCCCGGGACACTGAAGCTTTCTTT. Its protein product is CASSPRDTEAFF.

V gene TRBV11-3 combines with J gene TRBJ2-3; the match to TRBD2 covers 7 bases. V shed 4 bases, J shed 0 bases, and the junction held 7 bases outside the gene matches. The germline V gene has CDR1 SGHNT and CDR2 YENEEA. The CDR3 is 16 amino acids. The CDR3 sequence: CASSSGTILSTDTQYF. CDR3 DNA: TGTGCCAGCAGCTCGGGGACTATCCTTAGCACAGATACGCAGTATTTT.

This chain joins TRBV5-4 and TRBJ2-5, with 9 bases identical to TRBD1. Germline CDR1 and CDR2: SGHNT and YYREEE (reference sequence). The CDR3 spans 15 residues. The V gene end was trimmed by 1 base and the J gene end by 4 bases; junction bases not matched to a gene: 5. CDR3 sequence: CASSLSGGQGETQYF. CDR3 coding DNA: TGTGCCAGCAGCTTGTCAGGGGGACAGGGAGAGACCCAGTACTTC.

The chain is built from TRBV5-1 and TRBJ2-3; the match to TRBD1 covers 8 bases. This CDR3 contains 16 residues. The V gene end was trimmed by 4 bases and the J gene end by 6 bases; junction bases not matched to a gene: 13. Germline loops: CDR1 SGHRS, CDR2 YFSETQ. The CDR3 coding sequence is TGCGCCAGCAGCGTAGACAGGGGCTACACGAAGGATACGCAGTATTTT. Its translation is CASSVDRGYTKDTQYF.

This chain links TRBV29-1 with TRBJ1-2, with D tentatively TRBD1 (6 bases). The V gene lost 5 bases and the J gene lost 1 base, with 14 bases spanning the gap. The germline V gene encodes CDR1 SQVTM and CDR2 ANQGSEA. CDR3 length: 14 amino acids. The CDR3 is CSVTGEGGNYGYTF. CDR3 nucleotides: TGCAGCGTTACCGGCGAGGGGGGTAACTATGGCTACACCTTC.

The rearrangement links TRBV9 to TRBJ2-1, with D uncertain. Germline values: CDR1 SGDLS, CDR2 YYNGEE. This CDR3 contains 14 residues. The V end was cut by 9 bases, the J end by 3 bases, with 16 bases between. CDR3 nucleotide sequence: TGTGCCACCGCCCGTACAGAACTCTACAATGAGCAGTTCTTC. Protein sequence: CATARTELYNEQFF.

V and J are TRBV28 and TRBJ2-7; D not resolved. Trimming removed 1 base from V and 5 bases from J, with 3 bases in between. The length of the CDR3 is 11 residues. Germline V lookup: CDR1 MDHEN, CDR2 SYDVKM. DNA of the CDR3: TGTGCCAGCAGTTTATACCACGAGCAGTACTTC. Amino acids: CASSLYHEQYF.

This chain uses TRBV5-1 with TRBJ1-2; weak D call: TRBD1 (6 bases). The CDR3 has 13 amino acids. The V end lost 4 bases, the J end lost 3 bases, and 10 bases lay between the germline ends. The V gene's germline CDR1 is SGHRS and CDR2 YFSETQ. CDR3 DNA sequence: TGCGCCAGCAGCCGCGAGGGGGACTATGGCTACACCTTC. Translation gives CASSREGDYGYTF. Filled out from reference TRBV5-1 and TRBJ1-2, the complete variable domain reads KAGVTQTPRYLIKTRGQQVTLSCSPISGHRSVSWYQQTPGQGLQFLFEYFSETQRNKGNFPGRFSGRQFSNSRSEMNVSTLELGDSALYLCASSREGDYGYTFGSGTRLTVV.

This chain's CDR3 is CASSCPSPKPTGELFF. In DNA form, the CDR3 reads TGTGCCAGCAGCTGCCCTAGCCCTAAGCCTACCGGGGAGCTGTTTTTT. The rearrangement joins TRBV11-3 to TRBJ2-2; weak D call: TRBD2 (5 bases). Germline CDR1 is SGHNT and CDR2 is YENEEA. The CDR3 loop spans 16 amino acids. V was pared by 4 bases and J by 5 bases, with 17 bases between.

The rearrangement links TRBV28 to TRBJ1-2; 7 nucleotides match TRBD1. Germline-derived CDR1 and CDR2 are MDHEN and SYDVKM. The V gene end was trimmed by 10 bases and the J gene end by 6 bases; junction bases not matched to a gene: 14. The CDR3 covers 14 residues. CDR3 DNA sequence: TGTGCCATCGAAGACAGGGCCCATGAGGATGGCTACACCTTC. This translates into CAIEDRAHEDGYTF.

The genes are TRBV7-2 and TRBJ1-2, with D uncertain. This CDR3 has 13 amino acids. V lost 2 bases and J lost 7, with 11 bases in between. Germline CDR1 reads SGHTA; CDR2 reads FQGNSA. DNA of the CDR3: TGTGCCAGCAGCTTAAATAAGGGTGGTGGCTACACCTTC. It yields the protein CASSLNKGGGYTF. The full variable domain, with the rest looked up from reference TRBV7-2 and TRBJ1-2, is GAGVSQSPSNKVTEKGKDVELRCDPISGHTALYWYRQSLGQGLEFLIYFQGNSAPDKSGLPSDRFSAERTGGSVSTLTIQRTQQEDSAVYLCASSLNKGGGYTFGSGTRLTVV.

This chain uses TRBV30 with TRBJ1-5, with 7 bases lining up with TRBD1. The V and J ends lost 1 base and 9 bases, in that order; junction bases with no gene match: 9. The length of the CDR3 is 14 residues. Germline-derived CDR1 and CDR2 are GTSNPN and SVGIG (reference sequence). The CDR3 sequence is CAWSEGQAARPQHF. DNA for the CDR3: TGTGCCTGGAGTGAAGGACAGGCTGCGAGGCCCCAGCATTTT.

The V call is TRBV20-1, the J call TRBJ2-7; D gene unclear. The CDR3 has 11 amino acids. The germline V gene encodes CDR1 DFQATT and CDR2 SNEGSKA (reference sequence). V gave up 6 bases and J gave up 5 bases, with 11 bases separating them. The CDR3, as DNA: TGCAGTGCCCTCCGGGCCCACGAGCAGTACTTC. This sequence encodes CSALRAHEQYF.

V and J are TRBV9 and TRBJ2-1, with D possibly being TRBD1 or TRBD2 (5 bases each). Trimming stripped 1 base from V and 2 bases from J, with 25 bases between. Germline V gene sequence: CDR1 SGDLS, CDR2 YYNGEE. CDR3 length: 20 amino acids. CDR3 amino acids: CASSVRTGPGSFGPYNEQFF. CDR3 nucleotide sequence: TGTGCCAGCAGCGTACGGACGGGACCGGGCAGCTTCGGGCCCTACAATGAGCAGTTCTTC.

The genes are TRBV9 and TRBJ1-1, with 8 bases identical to TRBD1. Trimming at V came to 5 bases and at J to 7 bases, leaving 7 bases not matched to a gene. Germline CDR1 SGDLS, CDR2 YYNGEE. This CDR3 contains 13 residues. CDR3 coding DNA: TGTGCCAGCAGTGAAACACAGGGGGGTGAAGCTTTCTTT. Its translation is CASSETQGGEAFF.

The V gene is TRBV11-3, the J gene TRBJ2-3; TRBD2 aligns across 13 bases. The CDR3 sequence is 16 residues long. Losses at the gene ends were 4 bases for V and 1 base for J; bases not matched to a gene: 2. Per the germline V gene, CDR1 is SGHNT and CDR2 is YENEEA. Here the CDR3 reads CASSSGTSGGTDTQYF. Here the CDR3 DNA reads TGTGCCAGCAGCTCGGGGACTAGCGGGGGCACAGATACGCAGTATTTT.

This chain connects TRBV7-9 to TRBJ2-3; 8 nucleotides agree with TRBD1. The CDR3 has 16 residues. Losses at the gene ends were 5 bases for V and 4 bases for J; bases not matched to a gene: 11. Germline-derived CDR1 and CDR2 are SEHNR and FQNEAQ (reference sequence). This chain's CDR3 is CASSPLSTGVADTQYF. CDR3 nucleotides: TGTGCCAGCAGCCCTCTTTCGACAGGGGTAGCAGATACGCAGTATTTT.

The chain carries TRBV6-6 and TRBJ1-1; D not certain. Trimming took 5 bases from V and 4 from J, leaving 8 bases between them. Looked up from germline, CDR1 is MNHNY and CDR2 is SVGAGI (reference sequence). The CDR3 has 12 residues. CDR3 amino acids: CASSPRSTEAFF. The CDR3, as DNA: TGTGCCAGCAGTCCCCGGTCCACTGAAGCTTTCTTT.

Regarding this clone: The same CDR3 also results from other DNA sequences found in this sample. The chain recombines TRBV9 with TRBJ2-6, with D perhaps being TRBD1 or TRBD2 (5 bases each). Germline CDR1 SGDLS, CDR2 YYNGEE. Trimming removed 1 base from V and 2 bases from J, with 7 bases in between. The CDR3 is 15 residues long. CDR3 in amino acids: CASSVQGAGANVLTF. In DNA form, the CDR3 reads TGTGCCAGCAGCGTACAGGGAGCTGGGGCCAACGTCCTGACTTTC.